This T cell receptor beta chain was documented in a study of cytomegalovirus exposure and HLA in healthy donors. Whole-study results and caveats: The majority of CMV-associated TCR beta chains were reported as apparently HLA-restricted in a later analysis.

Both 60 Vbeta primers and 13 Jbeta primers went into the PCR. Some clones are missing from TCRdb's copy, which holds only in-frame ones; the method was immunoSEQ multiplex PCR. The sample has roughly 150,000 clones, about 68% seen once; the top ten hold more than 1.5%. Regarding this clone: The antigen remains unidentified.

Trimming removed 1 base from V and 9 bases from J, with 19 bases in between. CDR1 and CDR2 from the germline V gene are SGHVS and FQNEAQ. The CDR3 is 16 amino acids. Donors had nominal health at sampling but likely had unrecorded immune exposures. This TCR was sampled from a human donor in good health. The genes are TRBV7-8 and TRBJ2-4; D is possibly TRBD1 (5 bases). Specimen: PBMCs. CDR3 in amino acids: CASSLETGTASVIQYF. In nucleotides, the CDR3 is TGTGCCAGCAGCTTAGAAACAGGAACGGCTTCGGTCATTCAGTACTTC. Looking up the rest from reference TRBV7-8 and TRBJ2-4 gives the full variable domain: GAGVSQSPRYKVAKRGQDVALRCDPISGHVSLFWYQQALGQGPEFLTYFQNEAQLDKSGLPSDRFFAERPEGSVSTLKIQRTQQEDSAVYLCASSLETGTASVIQYFGAGTRLSVL.